This entry lists 6 T cell receptor beta chains sequenced from one sample in a study of cytomegalovirus exposure and HLA in healthy donors. PCR used 60 Vbeta primers and 13 Jbeta primers. Only in-frame clones appear in the TCRdb table, and some are missing; sequencing was by immunoSEQ multiplex PCR. The table records about 150,000 clones, roughly 88% of them present only once. Material for sequencing was PBMCs. Receptors were obtained from a woman in her 40s in good health and CMV-seronegative.

This clone was detected only once. The chain uses TRBV27 and TRBJ2-7; 8 bases align to TRBD2. Germline CDR1 MNHEY, CDR2 SMNVEV (reference sequence). V shed 0 bases, J shed 5 bases, and the junction held 6 bases outside the gene matches. The CDR3 extends over 15 amino acids. CDR3 coding DNA: TGTGCCAGCAGTTTATCCGCGGGAGGCGGAGACGAGCAGTACTTC. This encodes CASSLSAGGGDEQYF.

The chain is built from TRBV5-5 and TRBJ1-1; D may be TRBD1 (5 bases). This CDR3 contains 13 residues. Germline V CDR1 and CDR2: SGHKS, YYEKEE (reference sequence). Trimming stripped 3 bases from V and 6 bases from J, with 12 bases between. The CDR3 reads CASSSGGWAEAFF. For the CDR3, the DNA is TGTGCCAGCAGCTCGGGGGGTTGGGCTGAAGCTTTCTTT.

The chain carries TRBV7-9 and TRBJ2-2, with a weak D call TRBD2 (6 bases). The germline CDR1 and CDR2 sequences are SEHNR and FQNEAQ (reference sequence). V lost 6 bases and J 0 bases, leaving 14 bases between the germline ends. CDR3 length equals 16 residues. The CDR3 DNA is TGTGCCAGCAGACCAGTAGCGGCCCCGAACACCGGGGAGCTGTTTTTT. Translation gives CASRPVAAPNTGELFF.

This chain links TRBV7-9 with TRBJ1-4; 12 bases fit TRBD1. Losses at the gene ends were 5 bases for V and 8 bases for J; bases not matched to a gene: 6. The germline gives CDR1 SEHNR, CDR2 FQNEAQ (reference sequence). The CDR3 loop spans 15 amino acids. Written as DNA, the CDR3 is TGTGCCAGCAGCCCCGGGACAGGGGGCGCGGAAAAACTGTTTTTT. Translated, it gives CASSPGTGGAEKLFF.

The chain uses TRBV11-2 and TRBJ1-2, with D perhaps matching TRBD1 (6 bases). This CDR3 contains 11 residues. Trimming removed 3 bases at V and 7 bases at J, with 6 bases between. The germline CDR1 and CDR2 sequences are SGHAT and FQNNGV. The CDR3 nucleotides read TGTGCCAGCAGCTTCAGGGGTGGCTACACCTTC. It translates to CASSFRGGYTF.

The chain uses TRBV2 and TRBJ2-7, with 7 bases matching TRBD1. CDR3 length equals 14 residues. Germline lookup yields CDR1 SNHLY and CDR2 FYNNEI. After removal of 8 bases from V and 2 bases from J, the junction contained 9 bases not matched to a gene. The CDR3: CASVTGTATYEQYF. For the CDR3, the DNA is TGTGCCAGCGTTACCGGGACAGCAACCTACGAGCAGTACTTC.